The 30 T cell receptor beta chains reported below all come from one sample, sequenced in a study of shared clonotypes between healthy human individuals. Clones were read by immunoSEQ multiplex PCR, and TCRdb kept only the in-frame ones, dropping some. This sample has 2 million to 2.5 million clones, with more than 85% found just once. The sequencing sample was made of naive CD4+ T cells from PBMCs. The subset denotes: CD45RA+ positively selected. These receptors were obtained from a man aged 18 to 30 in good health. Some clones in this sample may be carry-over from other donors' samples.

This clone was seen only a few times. The chain's CDR3 is CASSLRQSYNEQFF. Here the CDR3 DNA reads TGTGCCAGCAGCTTAAGACAGTCTTACAATGAGCAGTTCTTC. This sequence joins TRBV7-3 and TRBJ2-1, with a weak D call TRBD1 (5 bases). Germline CDR1 and CDR2: SGHTA and FQGTGA. The CDR3 runs 14 residues. V was shortened by 1 base and J by 4 bases, with 8 bases between the two germline ends.

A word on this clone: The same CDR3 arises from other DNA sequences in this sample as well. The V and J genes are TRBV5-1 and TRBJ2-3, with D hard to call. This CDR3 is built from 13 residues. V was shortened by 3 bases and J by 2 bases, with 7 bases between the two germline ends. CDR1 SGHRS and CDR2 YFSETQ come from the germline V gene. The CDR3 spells CASSSLPTDTQYF. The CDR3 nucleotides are TGCGCCAGCAGCTCGTTACCCACAGATACGCAGTATTTT.

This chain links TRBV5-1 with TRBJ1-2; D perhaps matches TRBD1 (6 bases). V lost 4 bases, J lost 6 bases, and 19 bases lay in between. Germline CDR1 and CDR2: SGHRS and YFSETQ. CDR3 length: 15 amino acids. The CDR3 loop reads CASSPPSARGNGYTF. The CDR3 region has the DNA TGCGCCAGCAGCCCGCCGAGTGCCAGGGGTAATGGCTACACCTTC.

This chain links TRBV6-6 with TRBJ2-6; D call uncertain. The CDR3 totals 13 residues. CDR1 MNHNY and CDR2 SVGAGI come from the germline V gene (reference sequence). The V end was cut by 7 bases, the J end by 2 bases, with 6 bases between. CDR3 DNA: TGTGCCAGCACGTCAGCTGGGGCCAACGTCCTGACTTTC. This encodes CASTSAGANVLTF.

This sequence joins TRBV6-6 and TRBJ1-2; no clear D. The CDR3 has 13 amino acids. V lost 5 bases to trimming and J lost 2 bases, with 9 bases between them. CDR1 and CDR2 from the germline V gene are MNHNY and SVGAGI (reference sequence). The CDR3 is CASSRQENYGYTF. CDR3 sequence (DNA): TGTGCCAGCAGTCGTCAGGAGAACTATGGCTACACCTTC.

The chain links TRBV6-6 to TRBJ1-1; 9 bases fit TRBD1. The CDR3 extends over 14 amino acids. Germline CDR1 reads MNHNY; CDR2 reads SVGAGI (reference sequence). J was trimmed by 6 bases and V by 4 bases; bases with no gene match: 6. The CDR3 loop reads CASSSRTGEAEAFF. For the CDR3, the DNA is TGTGCCAGCAGTTCACGGACAGGGGAGGCTGAAGCTTTCTTT.

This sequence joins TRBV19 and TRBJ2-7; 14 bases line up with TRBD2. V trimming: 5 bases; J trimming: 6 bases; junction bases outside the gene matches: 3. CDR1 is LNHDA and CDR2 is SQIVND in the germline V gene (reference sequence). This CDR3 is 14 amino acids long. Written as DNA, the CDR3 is TGTGCCAGTAGTGGAGGACTAGCGGGAGGCGAGCAGTACTTC. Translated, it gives CASSGGLAGGEQYF.

The CDR3 reads CASSSFGPGNTEAFF. The CDR3 DNA reads TGTGCCAGCAGCTCCTTTGGACCGGGGAACACTGAAGCTTTCTTT. The chain has TRBV7-8 and TRBJ1-1; D remains ambiguous. The CDR3 spans 15 residues. V lost 4 bases and J 1 base, leaving 13 bases between the germline ends. CDR1 is SGHVS and CDR2 is FQNEAQ in the germline V gene.

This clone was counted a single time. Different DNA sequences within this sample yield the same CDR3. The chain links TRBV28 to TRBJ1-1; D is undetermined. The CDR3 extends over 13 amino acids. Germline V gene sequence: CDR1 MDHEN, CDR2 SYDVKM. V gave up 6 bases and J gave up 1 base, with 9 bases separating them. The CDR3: CASRLDGNTEAFF. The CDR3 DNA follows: TGTGCCAGCAGACTAGACGGGAACACTGAAGCTTTCTTT.

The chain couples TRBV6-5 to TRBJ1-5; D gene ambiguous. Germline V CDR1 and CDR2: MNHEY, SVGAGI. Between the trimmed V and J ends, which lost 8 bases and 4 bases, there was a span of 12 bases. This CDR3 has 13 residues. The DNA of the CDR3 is TGTGCCAGCGGGAGGGCAGCAAATCAGCCCCAGCATTTT. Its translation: CASGRAANQPQHF.

CDR3 residues: CASSLSPGRETQYF. DNA of the CDR3: TGTGCCAGCAGTTTATCCCCAGGGCGAGAGACCCAGTACTTC. The V gene is TRBV28, the J gene TRBJ2-5, with D perhaps TRBD1 (5 bases). The CDR3 is 14 amino acids. V was pared by 1 base and J by 4 bases, with 10 bases between. From germline, CDR1 is MDHEN and CDR2 SYDVKM.

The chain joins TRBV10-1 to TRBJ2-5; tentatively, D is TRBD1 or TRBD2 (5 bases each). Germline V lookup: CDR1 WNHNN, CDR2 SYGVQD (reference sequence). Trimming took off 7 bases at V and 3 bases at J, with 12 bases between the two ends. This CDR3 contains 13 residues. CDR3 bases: TGCGCCAGCATCGGGGCTCCGGAAGAGACCCAGTACTTC. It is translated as CASIGAPEETQYF.

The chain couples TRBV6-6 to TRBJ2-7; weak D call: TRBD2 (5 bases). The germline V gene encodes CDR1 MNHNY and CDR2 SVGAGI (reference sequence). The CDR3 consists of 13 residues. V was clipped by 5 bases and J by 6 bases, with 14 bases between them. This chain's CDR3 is CASSRTGVPEQYF. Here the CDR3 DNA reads TGTGCCAGCAGTCGGACTGGGGTGCCCGAGCAGTACTTC.

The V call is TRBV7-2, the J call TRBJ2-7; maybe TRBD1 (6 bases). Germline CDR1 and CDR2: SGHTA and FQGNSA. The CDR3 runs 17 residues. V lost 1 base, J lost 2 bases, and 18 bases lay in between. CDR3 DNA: TGTGCCAGCAGCTTAGATTTGGTCTCGACAGGAGCCTACGAGCAGTACTTC. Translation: CASSLDLVSTGAYEQYF. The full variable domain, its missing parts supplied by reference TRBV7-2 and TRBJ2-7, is GAGVSQSPSNKVTEKGKDVELRCDPISGHTALYWYRQSLGQGLEFLIYFQGNSAPDKSGLPSDRFSAERTGGSVSTLTIQRTQQEDSAVYLCASSLDLVSTGAYEQYFGPGTRLTVT.

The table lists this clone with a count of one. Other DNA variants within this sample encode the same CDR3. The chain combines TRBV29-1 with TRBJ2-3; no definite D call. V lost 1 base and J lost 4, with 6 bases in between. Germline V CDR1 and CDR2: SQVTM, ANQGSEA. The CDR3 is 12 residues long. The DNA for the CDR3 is TGCAGCGTTGAAGGGGCTGCAGATACGCAGTATTTT. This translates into CSVEGAADTQYF.

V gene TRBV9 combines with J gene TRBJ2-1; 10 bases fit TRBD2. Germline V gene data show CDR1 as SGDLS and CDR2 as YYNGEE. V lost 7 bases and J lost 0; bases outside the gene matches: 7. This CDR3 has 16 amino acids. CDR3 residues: CASASGSPSSYNEQFF. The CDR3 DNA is TGTGCCAGCGCTAGCGGGAGCCCCAGCTCCTACAATGAGCAGTTCTTC.

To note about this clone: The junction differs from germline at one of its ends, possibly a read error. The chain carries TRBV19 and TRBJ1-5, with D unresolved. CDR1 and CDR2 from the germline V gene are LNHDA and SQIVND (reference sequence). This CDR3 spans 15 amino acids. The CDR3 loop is CASSVDKEWNQPQHF. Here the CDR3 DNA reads TGTGCCAGTAGTGTAGACAAGGAGTGGAATCAGCCCCAGCATTTT.

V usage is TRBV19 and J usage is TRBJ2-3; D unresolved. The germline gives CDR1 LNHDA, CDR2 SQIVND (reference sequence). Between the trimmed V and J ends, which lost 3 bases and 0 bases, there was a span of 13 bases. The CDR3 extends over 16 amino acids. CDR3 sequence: CASSIGARVSTDTQYF. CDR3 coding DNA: TGTGCCAGTAGTATTGGCGCTCGGGTCAGCACAGATACGCAGTATTTT.

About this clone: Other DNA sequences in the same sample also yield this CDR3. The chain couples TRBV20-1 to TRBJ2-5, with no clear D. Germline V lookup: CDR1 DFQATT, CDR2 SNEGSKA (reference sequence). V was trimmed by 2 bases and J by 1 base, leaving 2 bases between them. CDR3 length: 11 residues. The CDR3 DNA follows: TGCAGTGCTAGATCCCAAGAGACCCAGTACTTC. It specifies CSARSQETQYF.

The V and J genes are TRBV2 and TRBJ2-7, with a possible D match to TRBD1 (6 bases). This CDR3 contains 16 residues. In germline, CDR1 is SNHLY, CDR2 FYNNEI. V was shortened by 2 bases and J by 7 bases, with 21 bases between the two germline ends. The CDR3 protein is CASSEYRRTQGDEQYF. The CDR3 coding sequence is TGTGCCAGCAGTGAATATAGGAGGACACAGGGTGATGAGCAGTACTTC. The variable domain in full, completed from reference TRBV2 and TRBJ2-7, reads EPEVTQTPSHQVTQMGQEVILRCVPISNHLYFYWYRQILGQKVEFLVSFYNNEISEKSEIFDDQFSVERPDGSNFTLKIRSTKLEDSAMYFCASSEYRRTQGDEQYFGPGTRLTVT.

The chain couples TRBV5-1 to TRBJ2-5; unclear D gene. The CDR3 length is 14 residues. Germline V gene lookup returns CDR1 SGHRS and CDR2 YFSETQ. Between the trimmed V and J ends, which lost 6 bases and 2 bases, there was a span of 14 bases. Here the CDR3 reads CASMDGRSQETQYF. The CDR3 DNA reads TGCGCCAGCATGGACGGGCGTAGTCAAGAGACCCAGTACTTC.

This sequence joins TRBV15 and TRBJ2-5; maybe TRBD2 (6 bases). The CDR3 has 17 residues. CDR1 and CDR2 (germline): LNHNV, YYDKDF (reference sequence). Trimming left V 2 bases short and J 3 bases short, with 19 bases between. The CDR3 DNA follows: TGTGCCACCAGCAGATTTCCCCCGGGAGACGGGAAAGAGACCCAGTACTTC. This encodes CATSRFPPGDGKETQYF.

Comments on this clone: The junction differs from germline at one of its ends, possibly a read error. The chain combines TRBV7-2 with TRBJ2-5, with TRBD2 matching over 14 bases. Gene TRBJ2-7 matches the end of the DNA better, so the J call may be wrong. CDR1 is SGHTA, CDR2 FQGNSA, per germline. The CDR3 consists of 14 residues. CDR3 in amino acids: CAGRGLAGVDEQYF. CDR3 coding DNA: TGTGCCGGCAGGGGACTAGCGGGAGTTGACGAGCAGTACTTC.

CDR3: CATSSTGVLNTGELFF. The CDR3 bases are TGTGCCACCTCGTCGACGGGGGTCCTGAACACCGGGGAGCTGTTTTTT. The genes are TRBV10-3 and TRBJ2-2, with D possibly matching TRBD2 (6 bases). V lost 10 bases, J lost 1 base, and 19 bases lay in between. The CDR3 is made up of 16 amino acids. Germline V CDR1 and CDR2: ENHRY, SYGVKD.

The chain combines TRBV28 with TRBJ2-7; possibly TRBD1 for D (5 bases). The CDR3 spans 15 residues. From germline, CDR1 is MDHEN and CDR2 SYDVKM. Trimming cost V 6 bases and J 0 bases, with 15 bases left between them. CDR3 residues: CASSLRGGASYEQYF. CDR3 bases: TGTGCCAGCAGCCTCCGAGGTGGGGCCTCCTACGAGCAGTACTTC.

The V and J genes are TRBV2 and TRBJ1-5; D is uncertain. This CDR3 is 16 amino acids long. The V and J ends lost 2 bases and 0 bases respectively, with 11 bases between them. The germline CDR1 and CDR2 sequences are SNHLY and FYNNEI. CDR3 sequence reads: CASSEIGNRSNQPQHF. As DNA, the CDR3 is TGTGCCAGCAGTGAAATCGGGAATCGTAGCAATCAGCCCCAGCATTTT.

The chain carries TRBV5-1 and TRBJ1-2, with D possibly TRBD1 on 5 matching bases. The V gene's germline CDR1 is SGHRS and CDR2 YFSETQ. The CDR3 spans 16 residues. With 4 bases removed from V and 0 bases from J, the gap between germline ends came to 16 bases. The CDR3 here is CASSTGTAAANYGYTF. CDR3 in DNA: TGCGCCAGCAGCACGGGGACGGCCGCAGCTAACTATGGCTACACCTTC.

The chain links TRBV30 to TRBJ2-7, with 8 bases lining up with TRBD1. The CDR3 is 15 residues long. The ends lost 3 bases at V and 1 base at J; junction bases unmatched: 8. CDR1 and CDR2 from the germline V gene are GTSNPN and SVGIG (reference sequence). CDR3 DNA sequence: TGTGCCTGGAGACCCTCAGACAGGGGATCCTACGAGCAGTACTTC. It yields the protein CAWRPSDRGSYEQYF.

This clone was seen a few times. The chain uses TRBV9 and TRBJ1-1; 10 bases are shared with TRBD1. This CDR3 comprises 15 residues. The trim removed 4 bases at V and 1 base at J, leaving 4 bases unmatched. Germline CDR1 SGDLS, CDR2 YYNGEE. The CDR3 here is CASSTRTGGNTEAFF. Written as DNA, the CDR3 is TGTGCCAGCAGCACTCGGACAGGGGGGAACACTGAAGCTTTCTTT.

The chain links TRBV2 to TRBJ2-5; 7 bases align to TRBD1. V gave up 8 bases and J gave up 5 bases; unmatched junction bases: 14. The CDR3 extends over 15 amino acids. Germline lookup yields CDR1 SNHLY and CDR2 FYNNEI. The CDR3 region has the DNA TGTGCCAGCTCACAGGGGCCCCCTCACTCGGAGACCCAGTACTTC. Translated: CASSQGPPHSETQYF.